Given below is one T cell receptor (beta chain) in context. These data belong to a study of blood T cell repertoires in COVID-19. Original data processing: Reference gene primer amplification yielded estimated nucleated cell counts. The protocol was immunoSEQ multiplex PCR, while the TCRdb copy is restricted to in-frame clones and leaves out a portion. V, J and clone size are taken as reported in that table, and D and trimming were inferred from the DNA itself. This table has 35,000 to 40,000 clones, about 85% appearing once. Material: peripheral blood. This TCR derives from an older man with acute or convalescent COVID-19.

CDR3 region: CASSLSLTAYNEQFF. In nucleotides, the CDR3 is TGTGCCAGCAGCTTAAGTCTGACAGCATACAATGAGCAGTTCTTC. The chain is built from TRBV7-2 and TRBJ2-1; maybe TRBD1 (5 bases). The CDR3 sequence is 15 residues long. Germline V gene lookup returns CDR1 SGHTA and CDR2 FQGNSA. V was trimmed by 2 bases and J by 4 bases, leaving 12 bases between them.